Listed below are T cell receptor beta chains from one sample, sequenced in a study of blood T cell repertoires in COVID-19. Sequenced by immunoSEQ multiplex PCR; TCRdb stores in-frame clones only, minus some. This sample has roughly 250,000 clones, with roughly 81% found just once. The sequenced sample consisted of peripheral blood. The receptors were sampled from a man aged 40-49 years with acute or convalescent COVID-19. Each CDR3 is given with its conserved first and last residue. A D gene is named only where the DNA matches it firmly. The size entry is marked missing in some rows and otherwise reads once, few, many or a size class.

V	D	size	J	DNA	CDR3
TRBV7-3	.	.	TRBJ2-6	TGTGCCAGCAGCTCGAGCTACTCTGGGGCCAACGTCCTGACTTTC	CASSSSYSGANVLTF
TRBV2	TRBD1	.	TRBJ1-6	TGTGCCAGCAGTGAAGCCGGCAGGGGGGCTTATAATTCACCCCTCCACTTT	CASSEAGRGAYNSPLHF
TRBV27	.	.	TRBJ2-4	TGTGCCAGCAGTTTATCTTGGGGCGACATTCAGTACTTC	CASSLSWGDIQYF
TRBV7-9	TRBD2	.	TRBJ2-1	TGTGCCAGCAGCCTCACCCCCACGGGGGGGTCAAACAATGAGCAGTTCTTC	CASSLTPTGGSNNEQFF
TRBV28	.	.	TRBJ1-2	TGTGCCAGCAGTGCGTTGAACTATGGCTACACCTTC	CASSALNYGYTF
TRBV28	TRBD1	once	TRBJ2-1	TGTGCCAGCAGTCTCACCAGACAGGGTTGGGATGAGCAGTTCTTC	CASSLTRQGWDEQFF
TRBV15	TRBD2	.	TRBJ2-1	TGTGCCACCAGCAGAGATCTCAGCGGGGGGTTTGAGCAGTTCTTC	CATSRDLSGGFEQFF
TRBV5-1	.	.	TRBJ1-5	TGCGCCAGCAGCGCCGAGGGGGATAGCAATCAGCCCCAGCATTTT	CASSAEGDSNQPQHF
TRBV20-1	.	.	TRBJ1-2	TGCAGTGCCGACCCTGAGGGTGGCTACACCTTC	CSADPEGGYTF
TRBV4-3	.	.	TRBJ2-7	TGCGCCAGCAGCCAAGATGTACAGGGATTTCCCTACGAGCAGTACTTC	CASSQDVQGFPYEQYF
TRBV13	TRBD2	.	TRBJ2-1	TGTGCCAGCAGCCAAGAGAAATCCTTAGCGGGGGAAATCAATGAGCAGTTCTTC	CASSQEKSLAGEINEQFF
TRBV18	.	once	TRBJ1-2	TGTGCCAGCTCACCCCGGCAGGGGAACGATGGCTACACCTTC	CASSPRQGNDGYTF
TRBV5-1	.	once	TRBJ1-2	TGCGCCAGCAGCCCCGGTGGGGAGTATGGCTACACCTTC	CASSPGGEYGYTF
TRBV5-4	.	.	TRBJ2-3	TGTGCCAGCAGCTTGACTGGGCAGGGGCGCACAGATACGCAGTATTTT	CASSLTGQGRTDTQYF
TRBV5-1	TRBD1	.	TRBJ2-2	TGCGCCAGCAGCGACAGGGATTTTGAGCTGTTTTTT	CASSDRDFELFF
TRBV2	TRBD2	once	TRBJ2-7	TGTGCCAGCAGTGACTCCGGGCGCTTCAGCGGGGGTACCTACGAGCAGTACTTC	CASSDSGRFSGGTYEQYF
TRBV5-1	.	.	TRBJ2-1	TGCGCCAGCAGCTTACCTGCTTTGAGCTCCTACAATGAGCAGTTCTTC	CASSLPALSSYNEQFF
TRBV6-5	.	.	TRBJ2-7	TGTGCCAGCACCCAACAGAGGGGGACTAACGAGCAGTACTTC	CASTQQRGTNEQYF
TRBV5-1	.	.	TRBJ1-1	TGCGCCAGCAGCTTGGGTCCAGGGGTGGATGAAGCTTTCTTT	CASSLGPGVDEAFF
TRBV7-9	.	once	TRBJ1-1	TGTGCCAGCAGCTTAGAGGGTACAGGGAAAACTGAAGCTTTCTTT	CASSLEGTGKTEAFF
TRBV6-6	TRBD1	few	TRBJ1-2	TGTGCCAGCAGTTACCCGACCGGGACAGGGCTCTATGGCTACACCTTC	CASSYPTGTGLYGYTF
TRBV6-5	.	.	TRBJ1-2	TGTGCCAGCAGTTACACCGGGGGGCGCAAGATCCATGGCTACACCTTC	CASSYTGGRKIHGYTF
TRBV7-6	TRBD2	.	TRBJ2-5	TGTGCCAGCAGCTTACGGGGGGACCCCCAAGAGACCCAGTACTTC	CASSLRGDPQETQYF
TRBV5-8	.	.	TRBJ1-5	TGTGCCAGCAGACTTATCAGGGGATATAGCAATCAGCCCCAGCATTTT	CASRLIRGYSNQPQHF
TRBV19	TRBD2	.	TRBJ2-3	TGTGCCAGTAGTATGATAGCGGGGAGGGAAGATACGCAGTATTTT	CASSMIAGREDTQYF
TRBV6-4	TRBD2	.	TRBJ2-1	TGTGCCAGCAGTGACTCGACCGGGACTAGGAATGAGCAGTTCTTC	CASSDSTGTRNEQFF
TRBV7-9	.	.	TRBJ1-3	TGTGCCAGCAGCCTACAGGGTGACACCATATATTTT	CASSLQGDTIYF
TRBV1	.	.	TRBJ1-5	TGCACCAGCAGCCTAACCCTTCAAGCCACCAAGATGAATCAGCCCCAGCATTTT	CTSSLTLQATKMNQPQHF
TRBV6-5	TRBD1	few	TRBJ1-5	TGTGCCAGCAGAAGGGGGACAGGGGTTCAGCCCCAGCATTTT	CASRRGTGVQPQHF
TRBV7-9	TRBD2	.	TRBJ2-4	TGTGCCAGCAGCTTAATGGGGACTAGCGTAAACATTCAGTACTTC	CASSLMGTSVNIQYF
TRBV5-8	TRBD1	.	TRBJ1-4	TGTGCCAGCAGCTCGATGACAGGGTTTCAGGCTAATGAAAAACTGTTTTTT	CASSSMTGFQANEKLFF
TRBV10-1	TRBD1	few	TRBJ2-7	TGCGCCAGCATCGCACGGGCGGGACAGGGACTCTACGAGCAGTACTTC	CASIARAGQGLYEQYF
TRBV3-1/TRBV3-2	.	once	TRBJ2-1	TGTGCCAGCAGCCACCGGACATACAATGAGCAGTTCTTC	CASSHRTYNEQFF
TRBV4-1	TRBD2	.	TRBJ2-3	TGCGCCAGCAGCCAAGAGCTAGCGGGGGCCCCCACAGATACGCAGTATTTT	CASSQELAGAPTDTQYF
TRBV12-3/TRBV12-4	.	.	TRBJ2-2	TGTGCCAGCAGTTGGGCCGGGGCCGGGGAGCTGTTTTTT	CASSWAGAGELFF